This TCR beta chain was sequenced in a study of beta chain features in type 1 diabetes. The study, taken as a whole, reports: Patients with Type 1 diabetes showed moderately but significantly shorter TCRB CDR3s in all four CD4+ subsets.

J gave up 4 bases and V 5 bases, and 4 bases lay outside the gene matches. The CDR3 covers 15 residues. Germline V gene lookup returns CDR1 SEHNR and CDR2 FQNEAQ (reference sequence). Every isolated RNA sample was fully reverse transcribed, so sequencing captured expressed TCRB transcripts. The repertoire was sequenced with immunoSEQ multiplex PCR; TCRdb's copy has only in-frame clones and lacks some. The sample includes a few hundred thousand clones, roughly 12% of them seen just once. On this clone: Its antigen is not known.

The chain carries TRBV7-9 and TRBJ2-3; 12 nucleotides match TRBD2. Material: naive CD4+ T cells from blood. The clonotype originates from a young woman with type 1 diabetes. This chain's CDR3 is CASSRLAGGSDTQYF. The DNA of the CDR3 is TGTGCCAGCAGCCGGCTAGCGGGGGGGTCAGATACGCAGTATTTT. Full variable domain (remainder filled in from reference TRBV7-9 and TRBJ2-3): DTGVSQNPRHKITKRGQNVTFRCDPISEHNRLYWYRQTLGQGPEFLTYFQNEAQLEKSRLLSDRFSAERPKGSFSTLEIQRTEQGDSAMYLCASSRLAGGSDTQYFGPGTRLTVL.